The 28 T cell receptor beta chains in this list originate from one sample, sequenced in a study of T cell repertoires and HLA-DP antigens. Their cognate antigens are unknown. Assay: immunoSEQ multiplex PCR; the TCRdb copy retains only in-frame clones and omits some. Among about 73,000 clones listed, just under 80% were seen once. The sample consisted of CD4+ T cells from PBMCs. These receptor sequences come from a man in his fifties or sixties in good health and CMV-seronegative.

This chain connects TRBV5-1 to TRBJ2-1, with D tentatively TRBD2 (6 bases). V lost 2 bases and J 6 bases, leaving 18 bases between the germline ends. The CDR3 has 16 residues. Germline assignment: CDR1 SGHRS and CDR2 YFSETQ. The CDR3 region is CASSFAQGGLRNEQFF. CDR3 nucleotide sequence: TGCGCCAGCAGCTTCGCCCAGGGAGGTTTACGCAATGAGCAGTTCTTC.

The V call is TRBV6-1, the J call TRBJ1-1; TRBD1 aligns across 8 bases. The V segment lost 3 bases and the J segment 7 bases; nucleotides outside the gene matches: 13. The CDR3 loop spans 16 amino acids. Germline-derived CDR1 and CDR2 are MNHNS and SASEGT. CDR3 protein: CASSDHWRQGILEAFF. DNA for the CDR3: TGTGCCAGCAGTGATCACTGGAGACAGGGGATACTTGAAGCTTTCTTT.

For the CDR3, the DNA is TGCGCCAGCAGCCCTTGGGACAGCATGAACACTGAAGCTTTCTTT. This codes for CASSPWDSMNTEAFF. The chain joins TRBV5-1 to TRBJ1-1; 7 bases line up with TRBD1. CDR3 size: 15 residues. V was clipped by 4 bases and J by 0 bases; unmatched bases: 6. Germline CDR1 reads SGHRS; CDR2 reads YFSETQ.

The V call is TRBV14, the J call TRBJ1-4, with D possibly TRBD1 on 5 matching bases. V shed 3 bases and J shed 15 bases, with 14 bases lying between them. This CDR3 is 12 amino acids long. Germline V gene sequence: CDR1 SGHDN, CDR2 FVKESK. This chain's CDR3 is CASSHGAARVFF. CDR3 DNA: TGTGCCAGCAGCCACGGGGCCGCCCGGGTGTTTTTT.

The genes are TRBV30 and TRBJ2-1; 7 bases fit TRBD1. The CDR3 runs to 15 residues. V trimming: 1 base; J trimming: 7 bases; junction bases outside the gene matches: 10. The germline gives CDR1 GTSNPN, CDR2 SVGIG (reference sequence). CDR3 protein: CAWSARWQGENEQFF. In DNA form, the CDR3 reads TGTGCCTGGAGTGCACGGTGGCAGGGGGAGAATGAGCAGTTCTTC. Looking up the rest from reference TRBV30 and TRBJ2-1 gives the full variable domain: SQTIHQWPATLVQPVGSPLSLECTVEGTSNPNLYWYRQAAGRGLQLLFYSVGIGQISSEVPQNLSASRPQDRQFILSSKKLLLSDSGFYLCAWSARWQGENEQFFGPGTRLTVL.

J is TRBJ2-1 and V is TRBV19, with D uncertain. The germline gives CDR1 LNHDA, CDR2 SQIVND (reference sequence). The CDR3 is 14 amino acids. Trimming removed 6 bases at V and 9 bases at J, with 18 bases between. CDR3 sequence (DNA): TGTGCCAGTAGCATCAATACTGGTCTAGGTGAGCAGTTCTTC. Its translation is CASSINTGLGEQFF. Full variable domain (rest looked up from reference TRBV19 and TRBJ2-1): DGGITQSPKYLFRKEGQNVTLSCEQNLNHDAMYWYRQDPGQGLRLIYYSQIVNDFQKGDIAEGYSVSREKKESFPLTVTSAQKNPTAFYLCASSINTGLGEQFFGPGTRLTVL.

The chain combines TRBV23-1 with TRBJ2-4, with TRBD1 matching over 9 bases. TRBV23-1 is sorted into the ORF group, with uncertain function. V gave up 11 bases and J gave up 6 bases; unmatched junction bases: 8. The length of the CDR3 is 13 residues. In DNA, the CDR3 is TGCGCCTGCCGAGAGACAGGGGGAAACATTCAGTACTTC. This encodes CACRETGGNIQYF.

The V call is TRBV14, the J call TRBJ2-1, with 9 bases matching TRBD1. Germline assignment: CDR1 SGHDN and CDR2 FVKESK. J lost 6 bases, V lost 0 bases, and 6 bases had no gene match. The CDR3 consists of 16 residues. The CDR3 loop is CASSQDLGQGGNEQFF. The CDR3 coding sequence is TGTGCCAGCAGCCAAGATCTGGGACAGGGAGGCAATGAGCAGTTCTTC.

The table lists this clone with a count of one. The genes are TRBV7-2 and TRBJ1-5; D is possibly TRBD1 (5 bases). The V and J ends lost 5 bases and 0 bases respectively, with 23 bases between them. Germline CDR1 SGHTA, CDR2 FQGNSA. This CDR3 is built from 19 residues. CDR3 sequence (DNA): TGTGCCAGCAGCCTCCAAGGAGGGGCGTTATTGGTTAGCAATCAGCCCCAGCATTTT. Residues: CASSLQGGALLVSNQPQHF.

CDR3 in DNA: TGTGCCAGCAGCTTCCCAGGCTCTGGAAACACCATATATTTT. Residues: CASSFPGSGNTIYF. The chain is built from TRBV7-2 and TRBJ1-3; D remains ambiguous. This CDR3 is built from 14 residues. In germline, CDR1 is SGHTA, CDR2 FQGNSA. V dropped 3 bases and J dropped 0 bases, with 6 bases sitting between them.

The chain employs TRBV5-1 and TRBJ2-3; 10 bases map to TRBD2. The junction had 9 bases not matched to a gene; V was cut back by 4 bases and J by 4 bases. Germline V gene data show CDR1 as SGHRS and CDR2 as YFSETQ. The CDR3 sequence is 16 residues long. The CDR3 loop is CASSRGTSGVADTQYF. The DNA for the CDR3 is TGCGCCAGCAGCCGCGGCACTAGCGGGGTCGCAGATACGCAGTATTTT.

V is TRBV6-1 and J is TRBJ2-3; 9 nucleotides align to TRBD1. This CDR3 contains 16 residues. Germline lookup yields CDR1 MNHNS and CDR2 SASEGT. V lost 4 bases and J lost 3; bases outside the gene matches: 8. The CDR3 bases are TGTGCCAGCAGTGGGCGTGGGACAGGGACTACAGATACGCAGTATTTT. This sequence encodes CASSGRGTGTTDTQYF.

This rearrangement joins TRBV19 to TRBJ2-2; perhaps TRBD1 as D (5 bases). The CDR3 is 16 amino acids. In germline, CDR1 is LNHDA, CDR2 SQIVND (reference sequence). Trimming took off 3 bases at V and 0 bases at J, with 11 bases between the two ends. CDR3 nucleotide sequence: TGTGCCAGTAGTATCATAACAGGTTCGAACACCGGGGAGCTGTTTTTT. Encoded protein: CASSIITGSNTGELFF.

The chain employs TRBV10-3 and TRBJ2-1; maybe TRBD2 (5 bases). The germline V and J ends were trimmed by 3 bases and 0 bases, with 12 bases remaining between them. This CDR3 region has 16 residues. Looked up from germline, CDR1 is ENHRY and CDR2 is SYGVKD. The CDR3 nucleotides are TGTGCCATCAGTGAACTCACTAGGAGCTCCTACAATGAGCAGTTCTTC. This gives the protein CAISELTRSSYNEQFF.

J is TRBJ1-1 and V is TRBV9, with D possibly being TRBD1 (6 bases). The CDR3 is made up of 17 amino acids. The V gene lost 0 bases and the J gene lost 5 bases, with 20 bases spanning the gap. Germline assignment: CDR1 SGDLS and CDR2 YYNGEE. The CDR3 DNA reads TGTGCCAGCAGCGTAGCTGAGGCCCCAGGGGCCGGGACTGAAGCTTTCTTT. Its translation is CASSVAEAPGAGTEAFF. Looking up the rest from reference TRBV9 and TRBJ1-1 gives the full variable domain: DSGVTQTPKHLITATGQRVTLRCSPRSGDLSVYWYQQSLDQGLQFLIQYYNGEERAKGNILERFSAQQFPDLHSELNLSSLELGDSALYFCASSVAEAPGAGTEAFFGQGTRLTVV.

This chain connects TRBV9 to TRBJ2-2; 7 bases map to TRBD1. The CDR3 has 15 residues. CDR1 is SGDLS, CDR2 YYNGEE, per germline. V trimming: 3 bases; J trimming: 1 base; junction bases outside the gene matches: 3. Here the CDR3 reads CASSGRTGNTGELFF. The DNA for the CDR3 is TGTGCCAGCAGCGGGCGGACAGGGAACACCGGGGAGCTGTTTTTT.

The V call is TRBV9, the J call TRBJ2-5, with 8 positions matching TRBD2. The V gene's germline CDR1 is SGDLS and CDR2 YYNGEE. V lost 0 bases and J lost 1; bases outside the gene matches: 8. The CDR3 has 17 amino acids. The CDR3 DNA is TGTGCCAGCAGCGTAGATCTTGCGGGGGGTTCCCAAGAGACCCAGTACTTC. Translation: CASSVDLAGGSQETQYF.

The chain has TRBV5-1 and TRBJ2-3; D perhaps matches TRBD1 (6 bases). The V and J ends lost 5 bases and 2 bases respectively, with 15 bases between them. Germline lookup yields CDR1 SGHRS and CDR2 YFSETQ. This CDR3 comprises 15 residues. The CDR3 bases are TGCGCCAGCAGTCCGACAGGCCCCATCACAGATACGCAGTATTTT. It codes for CASSPTGPITDTQYF.

The chain couples TRBV5-1 to TRBJ2-1; 7 positions agree with TRBD2. The CDR3 spans 15 residues. Germline V gene lookup returns CDR1 SGHRS and CDR2 YFSETQ. After removal of 2 bases from V and 3 bases from J, the junction contained 5 bases not matched to a gene. CDR3 bases: TGCGCCAGCAGCTTACCAGCGGGGAGCTACAATGAGCAGTTCTTC. Translation gives CASSLPAGSYNEQFF.

The chain couples TRBV4-3 to TRBJ1-6; maybe TRBD1 (6 bases). V lost 0 bases, J lost 9 bases, and 21 bases lay in between. In germline, CDR1 is LGHNA, CDR2 YSLEER. The CDR3 consists of 18 residues. The CDR3 sequence: CASSQDLIRGQGSSPLHF. The CDR3 DNA sequence: TGCGCCAGCAGCCAAGACTTGATACGGGGACAAGGGAGTTCACCCCTCCACTTT.

The V and J genes are TRBV5-6 and TRBJ2-6; TRBD1 agrees at 8 bases. CDR1 is SGHDT, CDR2 YYEEEE, per germline. The CDR3 has 16 residues. V lost 4 bases and J lost 6; bases outside the gene matches: 9. The CDR3 reads CASSPPTGVAANVLTF. Written as DNA, the CDR3 is TGTGCCAGCAGCCCGCCGACAGGGGTAGCGGCCAACGTCCTGACTTTC.

As for this clone: Other DNA sequences in this sample translate to the same CDR3. The chain links TRBV7-9 to TRBJ1-6; no clear D gene. The CDR3 loop spans 14 amino acids. Trimming took off 3 bases at V and 8 bases at J, with 11 bases between the two ends. The germline CDR1 and CDR2 sequences are SEHNR and FQNEAQ (reference sequence). The CDR3 here is CASSLGSGDSPLHF. The CDR3 DNA sequence: TGTGCCAGCAGCTTGGGAAGTGGGGATTCACCCCTCCACTTT.

This sequence joins TRBV7-5 and TRBJ2-6; TRBD1 was called by the table and not checked on the DNA. TRBV7-5 is given as a pseudogene. The CDR3 spans 15 residues. The CDR3 DNA reads as TGTGCCAGAAAAAGTAGACAAAGTCGGGCCAACGTCCTGACTTTC. This sequence encodes CARKSRQSRANVLTF.

The chain uses TRBV9 and TRBJ1-6, with D tentatively TRBD1 (5 bases). The CDR3 runs to 16 residues. Germline assignment: CDR1 SGDLS and CDR2 YYNGEE. The V and J ends lost 2 bases and 5 bases respectively, with 14 bases between them. The DNA of the CDR3 is TGTGCCAGCAGCGTTTCGGGGACCACAAATAATTCACCCCTCCACTTT. Translation gives CASSVSGTTNNSPLHF.

Note on this clone: With a much larger clone just one base away, this may be a read error. CDR3 in DNA: TGTGCCAGCAGCTGGGGACAGGGGAGGACTGAAGCTTTCTTT. It encodes CASSWGQGRTEAFF. The rearrangement joins TRBV5-8 to TRBJ1-1; 10 bases agree with TRBD1. CDR1 is SGHTS, CDR2 YDEGEE, per germline. V lost 3 bases, J lost 5 bases, and 4 bases stayed unmatched. The CDR3 extends over 14 amino acids.

The gene calls are TRBV27 and TRBJ2-3; no clear D gene. CDR1 and CDR2 from the germline V gene are MNHEY and SMNVEV (reference sequence). CDR3 size: 15 residues. Trimming shortened V by 8 bases and J by 3 bases, and 18 bases separated the two germline ends. CDR3 nucleotides: TGTGCCAGCCGCCGCTCTGGCGGCCCTACAGATACGCAGTATTTT. The encoded protein is CASRRSGGPTDTQYF.

This clone was counted once. V and J are TRBV7-9 and TRBJ1-1, with TRBD1 as a possible D gene (5 bases). The CDR3 runs to 12 residues. Germline assignment: CDR1 SEHNR and CDR2 FQNEAQ (reference sequence). Trimming stripped 5 bases from V and 11 bases from J, with 15 bases between. Here the CDR3 DNA reads TGTGCCAGCAGCCGGTCGGAGGGGATGGCTTTCTTT. Translating it yields CASSRSEGMAFF. The full variable domain, completed using reference TRBV7-9 and TRBJ1-1, is DTGVSQNPRHKITKRGQNVTFRCDPISEHNRLYWYRQTLGQGPEFLTYFQNEAQLEKSRLLSDRFSAERPKGSFSTLEIQRTEQGDSAMYLCASSRSEGMAFFGQGTRLTVV.

The chain links TRBV27 to TRBJ2-1; 12 positions agree with TRBD2. J lost 5 bases, V lost 2 bases, and 16 bases had no gene match. Germline values: CDR1 MNHEY, CDR2 SMNVEV (reference sequence). The CDR3 loop spans 20 amino acids. The CDR3 region has the DNA TGTGCCAGCAGTTTAAGATTGGGGCTAGCGGGAGGGCGCGGTAACAATGAGCAGTTCTTC. It encodes CASSLRLGLAGGRGNNEQFF.